These T cell receptor beta chains were read from a single sample in a study of cytomegalovirus exposure and HLA in healthy donors. TCRdb's table, derived via immunoSEQ multiplex PCR, lists solely in-frame clones and lacks some. Of about 160,000 clones in the sample, around 67% were seen once. The material sequenced was PBMCs. Receptors were obtained from a woman between 18 and 29 years old in good health and CMV-seronegative. Each CDR3 is given with its conserved first and last residue. D genes are given only for firm matches. The size of a clone is reported for some rows only, either as once, few or many, or as a class for expanded clones.

J	size	D	V	CDR3	DNA
TRBJ2-2	NA	TRBD2	TRBV7-2	CASSLVSWSGRGTGELFF	TGTGCCAGCAGCTTAGTGTCCTGGAGCGGGAGGGGCACCGGGGAGCTGTTTTTT
TRBJ1-5	NA	TRBD1	TRBV7-8	CASSLAVGQGGTGNQPQHF	TGTGCCAGCAGCTTAGCGGTGGGACAGGGGGGAACGGGCAATCAGCCCCAGCATTTT
TRBJ1-1	NA	NA	TRBV6-6	CASSLRSEAAFF	TGTGCCAGCAGTCTACGGTCCGAAGCGGCTTTCTTT
TRBJ2-5	NA	TRBD1	TRBV6-5	CASSSRQGRETQYF	TGTGCCAGCAGTTCAAGACAGGGAAGGGAGACCCAGTACTTC
TRBJ2-5	NA	NA	TRBV28	CASSLLEGRRETQYF	TGTGCCAGCAGCCTCCTGGAGGGGCGAAGGGAGACCCAGTACTTC
TRBJ2-3	NA	NA	TRBV4-3	CASSQLQGPDTQYF	TGCGCCAGCAGCCAACTACAGGGCCCAGATACGCAGTATTTT
TRBJ2-2	NA	TRBD1	TRBV2	CASSDEQGVDTGELFF	TGTGCCAGCAGTGACGAACAGGGGGTTGACACCGGGGAGCTGTTTTTT
TRBJ1-1	few	NA	TRBV6-1	CASSQDLDGLNTEAFF	TGTGCCAGCAGTCAAGACCTTGACGGGTTGAACACTGAAGCTTTCTTT
TRBJ2-5	NA	NA	TRBV6-5	CASSYREAQETQYF	TGTGCCAGCAGTTACCGAGAGGCCCAAGAGACCCAGTACTTC
TRBJ1-2	once	TRBD1	TRBV4-2	CASSQGTGGLYYGYTF	TGTGCCAGCAGCCAGGGGACAGGAGGGCTTTACTATGGCTACACCTTC
TRBJ1-1	NA	NA	TRBV5-1	CASSLYTGEAFF	TGCGCCAGCAGCTTATACACAGGTGAAGCTTTCTTT
TRBJ2-3	NA	TRBD1	TRBV15	CATSSSTGTGTDTQYF	TGTGCCACCAGCAGCTCAACCGGGACAGGCACAGATACGCAGTATTTT
TRBJ1-1	NA	NA	TRBV9	CASSVVGAVTEAFF	TGTGCCAGCAGCGTAGTTGGGGCTGTCACTGAAGCTTTCTTT
TRBJ1-4	NA	TRBD1	TRBV7-8	CASSFNRDREGKLFF	TGTGCCAGCAGCTTCAACCGGGACAGGGAGGGAAAACTGTTTTTT
TRBJ1-1	few	NA	TRBV27	CASSLGGGGTEAFF	TGTGCCAGCAGTCTTGGTGGGGGGGGGACTGAAGCTTTCTTT
TRBJ2-1	NA	TRBD2	TRBV6-1	CASRAGERGGEQFF	TGTGCCAGCCGAGCGGGAGAGCGGGGGGGTGAGCAGTTCTTC
TRBJ2-3	NA	TRBD2	TRBV5-1	CASSLDGGGLDTQYF	TGCGCCAGCAGCTTGGACGGGGGGGGCTTGGATACGCAGTATTTT
TRBJ1-1	NA	NA	TRBV6-1	CASTATDMNTEAFF	TGTGCCAGCACCGCGACAGACATGAACACTGAAGCTTTCTTT
TRBJ2-1	NA	NA	TRBV20-1	CSARGGDEQFF	TGCAGTGCTAGAGGGGGGGATGAGCAGTTCTTC
TRBJ1-2	NA	NA	TRBV20-1	CSARDGGGYTF	TGCAGTGCTAGAGACGGGGGTGGCTACACCTTC
TRBJ1-6	NA	NA	TRBV28	CASSLEQLNSPLHF	TGTGCCAGCAGTTTGGAACAGTTAAATTCACCCCTCCACTTT
TRBJ2-3	NA	TRBD2	TRBV15	CATSRETSGSTDTQYF	TGTGCCACCAGCAGAGAGACTAGCGGGAGCACAGATACGCAGTATTTT
TRBJ2-7	NA	NA	TRBV4-1	CASSQGHSLDVEEQYF	TGCGCCAGCAGCCAAGGGCATAGCCTGGATGTTGAAGAGCAGTACTTC
TRBJ1-3	few	NA	TRBV6-5	CASSYSRSSGNTIYF	TGTGCCAGCAGTTACTCGAGGTCCTCTGGAAACACCATATATTTT
TRBJ2-5	NA	TRBD1	TRBV11-2	CASSSFLDRSETQYF	TGTGCCAGCAGCTCCTTCTTGGACAGGTCAGAGACCCAGTACTTC
TRBJ2-2	NA	NA	TRBV2	CASSLTGELFF	TGTGCCAGCAGTTTAACCGGGGAGCTGTTTTTT
TRBJ1-5	NA	NA	TRBV6-1	CASSLRSPGGQPQHF	TGTGCCAGCAGTTTGCGATCTCCCGGCGGTCAGCCCCAGCATTTT
TRBJ2-3	few	NA	TRBV5-1	CASSLGISGDTQYF	TGCGCCAGCAGCTTGGGAATTAGTGGAGATACGCAGTATTTT
TRBJ1-2	once	TRBD1	TRBV7-9	CASSSFGQGFYGYTF	TGTGCCAGCAGCTCCTTTGGACAGGGTTTCTATGGCTACACCTTC
TRBJ1-5	once	TRBD1	TRBV5-1	CASSPRDSSNQPQHF	TGCGCCAGCAGCCCCCGGGACAGTAGCAATCAGCCCCAGCATTTT
TRBJ2-5	few	NA	TRBV28	CASSVGGGYQETQYF	TGTGCCAGCAGTGTGGGGGGGGGCTACCAAGAGACCCAGTACTTC
TRBJ1-1	NA	NA	TRBV19	CASTYFDRGTEAFF	TGTGCCAGTACCTATTTCGACCGAGGCACTGAAGCTTTCTTT
TRBJ2-7	NA	NA	TRBV18	CASSPLGQTYEQYF	TGTGCCAGCTCACCCCTAGGACAGACCTACGAGCAGTACTTC
TRBJ2-4	once	TRBD1	TRBV11-2	CASSSPGQWHIQYF	TGTGCCAGCAGCTCCCCGGGACAGTGGCACATTCAGTACTTC
TRBJ2-7	NA	TRBD2	TRBV5-1	CASSLGGERGFYEQYF	TGCGCCAGCAGCCTGGGGGGGGAGAGAGGTTTCTACGAGCAGTACTTC
TRBJ2-4	NA	NA	TRBV28	CASSLRGARAENIQYF	TGTGCCAGCAGTTTACGGGGGGCTAGGGCGGAAAACATTCAGTACTTC
TRBJ2-3	NA	TRBD1	TRBV30	CAWTPGQGRTDTQYF	TGTGCCTGGACACCGGGACAGGGGCGCACAGATACGCAGTATTTT